One T cell receptor beta chain is described in this entry. The CDR3 sequence is 16 residues long. Germline V gene data show CDR1 as MNHNS and CDR2 as SASEGT. Between the trimmed V and J ends, which lost 0 bases and 7 bases, there was a span of 18 bases. This entry is derived from a study of shared clonotypes between healthy human individuals. Measured with immunoSEQ multiplex PCR; TCRdb has only the in-frame clones, and not every one. Of roughly 2,300,000 clones listed, roughly 90% are singletons. The V and J genes are TRBV6-1 and TRBJ1-2; D is uncertain. The TCR originated in a man between 18 and 35 years old in good health. Some clones in this sample may be carry-over from other donors' samples. The sample taken for sequencing was naive CD4+ T cells from PBMCs. Subset given: CD45RA+ positively selected. Here the CDR3 reads CASSEALVDPSGGYTF. The CDR3 region has the DNA TGTGCCAGCAGTGAAGCGCTTGTAGACCCCTCGGGTGGCTACACCTTC.